This entry lists 8 T cell receptor beta chains sequenced from one sample in a study of T cell responses to AZD1222 COVID-19 vaccine (dated by TCRdb to 2020 to 2023). Reading the label with the study, this specimen's time point is: baseline before first vaccination. Libraries were built with the immunoSEQ multiplex PCR assay. The source is immuneACCESS, and TCRdb retained only in-frame sequences with V and J called. Part of the clones is not carried over; for the studies checked, unresolved V genes explain less than half of this, and the remainder is unexplained. This sample has about 110,000 clones in its table, and roughly 90% of those were observed once. Over 1.5% of the sample comes from the top ten. Sequenced material: peripheral blood, taken on day 0 of AZD1222 vaccination. The receptors shown here come from an adult in good health.

The rearrangement uses TRBV2 and TRBJ2-2; 11 bases are a match to TRBD1. CDR3 length equals 14 residues. CDR1 is SNHLY and CDR2 is FYNNEI in the germline V gene. J lost 5 bases, V lost 5 bases, and 1 base had no gene match. CDR3 residues: CASSRDRGTGELFF. The CDR3, as DNA: TGTGCCAGCAGTCGGGACAGGGGGACCGGGGAGCTGTTTTTT.

The rearrangement links TRBV19 to TRBJ1-2, with D possibly matching TRBD1 (6 bases). With 5 bases removed from V and 1 base from J, the gap between germline ends came to 14 bases. In germline, CDR1 is LNHDA, CDR2 SQIVND (reference sequence). This CDR3 region has 15 residues. CDR3 coding DNA: TGTGCCAGTAGTGTGGCCTACAGGGATAACTATGGCTACACCTTC. As protein: CASSVAYRDNYGYTF.

The rearrangement joins TRBV6-5 to TRBJ1-1, with TRBD1 identical over 8 bases. Germline CDR1 and CDR2: MNHEY and SVGAGI. V trimming: 5 bases; J trimming: 4 bases; junction bases outside the gene matches: 3. This CDR3 is built from 13 residues. The CDR3: CASSRQGFTEAFF. CDR3 nucleotides: TGTGCCAGCAGTCGACAGGGGTTCACTGAAGCTTTCTTT.

V and J are TRBV7-9 and TRBJ1-1; 8 bases are shared with TRBD1. The CDR3 totals 15 residues. Germline CDR1 reads SEHNR; CDR2 reads FQNEAQ (reference sequence). V lost 5 bases and J lost 5; bases outside the gene matches: 10. CDR3 nucleotide sequence: TGTGCCAGCAGCATATTAGCAGGGGGCCGGACTGAAGCTTTCTTT. Translation gives CASSILAGGRTEAFF.

This chain joins TRBV6-1 and TRBJ1-5; D might be TRBD1 (6 bases). The V end lost 0 bases, the J end lost 6 bases, and 9 bases lay between the germline ends. The V gene's germline CDR1 is MNHNS and CDR2 SASEGT. The CDR3 totals 14 residues. CDR3 bases: TGTGCCAGCAGTGAAGCCCGGGGGCCTCAGCCCCAGCATTTT. Translation: CASSEARGPQPQHF.

This clone was seen only once. CDR3 sequence reads: CASSGPDYGYTF. CDR3 sequence (DNA): TGTGCCAGCTCAGGGCCTGACTATGGCTACACCTTC. The rearrangement joins TRBV18 to TRBJ1-2; D is ambiguous. The ends were cut back, 5 bases at V and 3 bases at J, with 7 bases in the middle. The CDR3 runs 12 residues. Germline V gene lookup returns CDR1 KGHSH and CDR2 LQKENI.

The chain links TRBV7-8 to TRBJ1-5; D is possibly TRBD1 (6 bases). The CDR3 sequence is 15 residues long. Germline values: CDR1 SGHVS, CDR2 FQNEAQ. Trimming removed 5 bases at V and 6 bases at J, with 17 bases between. This CDR3 reads CASSLQTQGGQPQHF. The CDR3 region has the DNA TGTGCCAGCAGCCTCCAGACCCAAGGGGGTCAGCCCCAGCATTTT.

A few counts support this clone. The V and J genes are TRBV14 and TRBJ1-2; D is unclear. The V gene's germline CDR1 is SGHDN and CDR2 FVKESK. Trimming took 4 bases from V and 0 from J, leaving 9 bases between them. This CDR3 has 14 amino acids. In nucleotides, the CDR3 is TGTGCCAGCAGCCCCCTGGTGACTAACTATGGCTACACCTTC. Translation gives CASSPLVTNYGYTF.